The present TCR beta chain was sequenced within a study of cytomegalovirus exposure and HLA in healthy donors. Findings of the study overall: A later analysis reportedly found fewer N-insertions in an Asian-associated ancestry cluster than the roughly 670-donor mean. A later look showed TCR association rates differing by HLA locus, highest for DRB1 and lowest for HLA-C.

Comment on this clone: The antigen is unknown.

Germline V gene data show CDR1 as LNHDA and CDR2 as SQIVND (reference sequence). Trimming stripped 6 bases from V and 6 bases from J, with 17 bases between. The CDR3 sequence is 14 residues long. Primers for the PCR totalled 60 Vbeta and 13 Jbeta. Sequencing was performed with immunoSEQ multiplex PCR; in TCRdb, only in-frame clones are kept and a portion is missing. The table lists approximately 150,000 clones. The J gene is TRBJ1-2, the V gene TRBV19; D is unclear. This clonotype originated in a woman aged 18-29 years in good health and CMV-seronegative. The sequenced material came from PBMCs. The chain's CDR3 is CASSPSQIQHGYTF. For the CDR3, the DNA is TGTGCCAGTAGCCCTTCCCAGATCCAACATGGCTACACCTTC.